What follows describes a single TCR beta chain. Its specificity is not known. This entry comes from a study of OX40 agonist ivuxolimab in advanced cancers. Study-wide results and caveats: Among the lowest peripheral clonal expansion occurred in 0.1-3.0 mg/kg partial responders.

Some clones are missing from TCRdb's copy, which holds only in-frame ones; the method was immunoSEQ multiplex PCR. The sample has about 61,000 clones, roughly four fifths seen once; the top ten hold about 3.2%. The CDR3 contains 16 residues. CDR1 MDHEN and CDR2 SYDVKM come from the germline V gene. V dropped 6 bases and J dropped 4 bases, with 21 bases sitting between them. The TCR originated in an adult with an advanced solid tumor such as melanoma, head and neck, liver or kidney cancer. The chain joins TRBV28 to TRBJ1-1; D not certain. Here the sequenced sample was CD4+ or CD8+ T cells sorted from blood, taken in a trial of the OX40 agonist ivuxolimab. The CDR3 region is CASSLGGLIEGTEAFF. Written as DNA, the CDR3 is TGTGCCAGCAGCTTAGGTGGGCTCATCGAGGGCACTGAAGCTTTCTTT.